This T cell receptor beta chain was captured by sequencing in a study of beta chain features in type 1 diabetes. Trimming shortened V by 5 bases and J by 7 bases, and 14 bases separated the two germline ends. This CDR3 region has 14 residues. Germline V gene sequence: CDR1 SEHNR, CDR2 FQNEAQ (reference sequence). The investigators reverse transcribed all of the isolated RNA, so they sequenced expressed TCRB transcripts. The assay was immunoSEQ multiplex PCR, and TCRdb's table has in-frame clones only and misses some. The top ten hold less than 0.5% of the sample, which has 300,000 to 350,000 clones, roughly 8% seen once.

The V gene is TRBV7-9, the J gene TRBJ2-2, with D perhaps being TRBD1 or TRBD2 (5 bases each). This TCR was recovered from a woman aged 18-30 years in good health. Source material: central memory CD4+ T cells from blood. CDR3 DNA: TGTGCCAGCAGCCGGGGCGCTTGGGGCGGGGAGCTGTTTTTT. It yields the protein CASSRGAWGGELFF.